This is a list of T cell receptor beta chains from one sample in a study of T cell responses to AZD1222 COVID-19 vaccine. Profiling relied on immunoSEQ multiplex PCR, and the TCRdb table lists in-frame clones only, not all of them. The sample carries around 99,000 clones, about 91% recorded once. Source: peripheral blood, taken on day 0 of AZD1222 vaccination. All receptors derive from an adult in good health. The CDR3 runs from the conserved cysteine through the conserved F or W. Fields, in order: D gene, V gene, J gene, clone size, CDR3 DNA, CDR3 protein. The D gene is left open where the match is weak. Some rows have no size entry. The others give once, few or many, or a class for an expanded clone.

D gene: NA
V gene: TRBV2
J gene: TRBJ2-1
clone size: NA
CDR3 DNA: TGTGCCATCGACGGCCGGCTAGCGTCCCAGAATGAGCAGTTCTTC
CDR3 protein: CAIDGRLASQNEQFF

D gene: NA
V gene: TRBV6-1
J gene: TRBJ1-1
clone size: NA
CDR3 DNA: TGTGCCAGCAGTGAAATGGGGTCCCTCGGAACTGAAGCTTTCTTT
CDR3 protein: CASSEMGSLGTEAFF

D gene: NA
V gene: TRBV7-8
J gene: TRBJ1-1
clone size: once
CDR3 DNA: TGTGCCAGCAGCTTATCTGGACAGAACACTGAAGCTTTCTTT
CDR3 protein: CASSLSGQNTEAFF

D gene: TRBD1
V gene: TRBV19
J gene: TRBJ1-4
clone size: NA
CDR3 DNA: TGTGCCAGTACCCCGACAGGGAGAGATGAAAAACTGTTTTTT
CDR3 protein: CASTPTGRDEKLFF

D gene: NA
V gene: TRBV5-4
J gene: TRBJ2-3
clone size: NA
CDR3 DNA: TGTGCCAGCAGCTTGGACGGCACAGATACGCAGTATTTT
CDR3 protein: CASSLDGTDTQYF

D gene: NA
V gene: TRBV11-2
J gene: TRBJ2-2
clone size: NA
CDR3 DNA: TGTGCCAGCAGCTCTTTTGACAGACCTTTGAACACCGGGGAGCTGTTTTTT
CDR3 protein: CASSSFDRPLNTGELFF

D gene: NA
V gene: TRBV5-1
J gene: TRBJ1-3
clone size: NA
CDR3 DNA: TGCGCCAGCAGCTTCGCTACCTCTGGAAACACCATATATTTT
CDR3 protein: CASSFATSGNTIYF

D gene: NA
V gene: TRBV18
J gene: TRBJ1-1
clone size: NA
CDR3 DNA: TGTGCCAGCTCACCACCGGCCACCAACACTGAAGCTTTCTTT
CDR3 protein: CASSPPATNTEAFF

D gene: TRBD2
V gene: TRBV18
J gene: TRBJ2-1
clone size: NA
CDR3 DNA: TGTGCCAGCTCACCACGATCTAGCGGGAGGGCCCTCTCCTACAATGAGCAGTTCTTC
CDR3 protein: CASSPRSSGRALSYNEQFF

D gene: TRBD1
V gene: TRBV19
J gene: TRBJ1-2
clone size: NA
CDR3 DNA: TGTGCCGCCGGACAGGGCTATGGCTACACCTTC
CDR3 protein: CAAGQGYGYTF

D gene: NA
V gene: TRBV14
J gene: TRBJ1-5
clone size: NA
CDR3 DNA: TGTGCCAGCAGCCATAACAACGGGGAGCCCCAGCATTTT
CDR3 protein: CASSHNNGEPQHF

D gene: NA
V gene: TRBV2
J gene: TRBJ1-5
clone size: NA
CDR3 DNA: TGTGCCAGCAGTCCACAGAGGCCAGGTCAGCCCCAGCATTTT
CDR3 protein: CASSPQRPGQPQHF

D gene: TRBD2
V gene: TRBV6-5
J gene: TRBJ2-7
clone size: NA
CDR3 DNA: TGTGCCAGCAGTTATAGTGGCGGGGGGTCTAAGGAGCAGTACTTC
CDR3 protein: CASSYSGGGSKEQYF

D gene: NA
V gene: TRBV12-3/TRBV12-4
J gene: TRBJ2-1
clone size: few
CDR3 DNA: TGTGCCAGCAGTTTTGCGGTCAAAGGGTCCCAGTTCTTC
CDR3 protein: CASSFAVKGSQFF

D gene: NA
V gene: TRBV2
J gene: TRBJ1-1
clone size: NA
CDR3 DNA: TGTGCCAGCACCGGACACCCGCACACTGAAGCTTTCTTT
CDR3 protein: CASTGHPHTEAFF

D gene: NA
V gene: TRBV7-2
J gene: TRBJ1-3
clone size: NA
CDR3 DNA: TGTGCCAGCAGCCCTGCCCGGGTTAGAAACACCATATATTTT
CDR3 protein: CASSPARVRNTIYF

D gene: NA
V gene: TRBV19
J gene: TRBJ1-1
clone size: NA
CDR3 DNA: TGTGCCAGTAGTATAGTCCCGGGACAAAATCCAGCTTTCTTT
CDR3 protein: CASSIVPGQNPAFF

D gene: NA
V gene: TRBV30
J gene: TRBJ1-2
clone size: NA
CDR3 DNA: TGTGCCTGGAGTGTCCACTTACAGGACGGGAGTCATGGCTACACCTTC
CDR3 protein: CAWSVHLQDGSHGYTF

D gene: NA
V gene: TRBV6-5
J gene: TRBJ1-4
clone size: once
CDR3 DNA: TGTGCCAGCAGTTCCTCAGGGAGGGGTAATGAAAAACTGTTTTTT
CDR3 protein: CASSSSGRGNEKLFF

D gene: TRBD1
V gene: TRBV29-1
J gene: TRBJ1-1
clone size: NA
CDR3 DNA: TGCAGCGTCCGGACAGGGGGCGGCACTGAAGCTTTCTTT
CDR3 protein: CSVRTGGGTEAFF

D gene: NA
V gene: TRBV6-1
J gene: TRBJ1-6
clone size: few
CDR3 DNA: TGTGCCAGCAGTGAAGCCCGGGTAAATAATTCACCCCTCCACTTT
CDR3 protein: CASSEARVNNSPLHF

D gene: TRBD1
V gene: TRBV2
J gene: TRBJ1-2
clone size: NA
CDR3 DNA: TGTGCCAGCAGTGAAAGGACAGGGGTATCTAACTATGGCTACACCTTC
CDR3 protein: CASSERTGVSNYGYTF

D gene: TRBD2
V gene: TRBV12-3/TRBV12-4
J gene: TRBJ2-1
clone size: NA
CDR3 DNA: TGTGCCAGCACCAGGACTAGCTTCTATGAGCAGTTCTTC
CDR3 protein: CASTRTSFYEQFF

D gene: NA
V gene: TRBV2
J gene: TRBJ1-1
clone size: NA
CDR3 DNA: TGTGCCAGCAGTGAACGACATGCGGTCTCCGAAGCTTTCTTT
CDR3 protein: CASSERHAVSEAFF

D gene: NA
V gene: TRBV30
J gene: TRBJ1-6
clone size: once
CDR3 DNA: TGTGCCTGGAGTTTCGGGAGCTCCTATAATTCACCCCTCCACTTT
CDR3 protein: CAWSFGSSYNSPLHF

D gene: NA
V gene: TRBV20-1
J gene: TRBJ1-4
clone size: NA
CDR3 DNA: TGCAGTGCGAGTGCGGGACTCTCAGGGGAAAAACTGTTTTTT
CDR3 protein: CSASAGLSGEKLFF

D gene: NA
V gene: TRBV10-2
J gene: TRBJ1-6
clone size: NA
CDR3 DNA: TGCGCCAGCGGAGCCGGAACCTATAATTCACCCCTCCACTTT
CDR3 protein: CASGAGTYNSPLHF

D gene: TRBD1
V gene: TRBV15
J gene: TRBJ2-5
clone size: NA
CDR3 DNA: TGTGCCACCAAGACAGACAGGGGTAGGCAAGAGACCCAGTACTTC
CDR3 protein: CATKTDRGRQETQYF

D gene: NA
V gene: TRBV18
J gene: TRBJ2-7
clone size: NA
CDR3 DNA: TGTGCCAGCTCACCACCGTCTGTCGGGGGATTGGAGCAGTACTTC
CDR3 protein: CASSPPSVGGLEQYF

D gene: NA
V gene: TRBV5-1
J gene: TRBJ2-5
clone size: NA
CDR3 DNA: TGCGCCAGCAGCCCCACCCAAGAGACCCAGTACTTC
CDR3 protein: CASSPTQETQYF

D gene: NA
V gene: TRBV28
J gene: TRBJ1-1
clone size: NA
CDR3 DNA: TGTGCCAGCAGTAGGGGAGGCCGGCCTAACACTGAAGCTTTCTTT
CDR3 protein: CASSRGGRPNTEAFF

D gene: NA
V gene: TRBV5-4
J gene: TRBJ1-1
clone size: NA
CDR3 DNA: TGTGCCAGCAGCTTGTCGGGGGAAGCTTTCTTT
CDR3 protein: CASSLSGEAFF

D gene: NA
V gene: TRBV21-1
J gene: TRBJ1-1
clone size: NA
CDR3 DNA: TGTGCCAGCAGCATCGGGACCCCGGACACTGAAGCTTTCTTT
CDR3 protein: CASSIGTPDTEAFF

D gene: TRBD2
V gene: TRBV7-2
J gene: TRBJ2-7
clone size: NA
CDR3 DNA: TGTGCCAGCAGCCTCGTAGTAGCGGGGCACGAGCAGTACTTC
CDR3 protein: CASSLVVAGHEQYF

D gene: TRBD2
V gene: TRBV7-9
J gene: TRBJ2-1
clone size: NA
CDR3 DNA: TGTGCCAGCAGCACCGTAGCGGGGAGTAGGTACAATGAGCAGTTCTTC
CDR3 protein: CASSTVAGSRYNEQFF

D gene: TRBD1
V gene: TRBV5-4
J gene: TRBJ1-2
clone size: NA
CDR3 DNA: TGTGCCAGCAGCTTGGCTGGCGGACAGGGGGCGAATGGCTACACCTTC
CDR3 protein: CASSLAGGQGANGYTF

D gene: NA
V gene: TRBV27
J gene: TRBJ2-1
clone size: NA
CDR3 DNA: TGTGCCAGCAGCGAGACCGGGGGGCCCTACAATGAGCAGTTCTTC
CDR3 protein: CASSETGGPYNEQFF